Shown below are 9 T cell receptor beta chains from a single sample sequenced in a study of identical twins. MiXCR, applied by TCRdb to the 5' RACE reads, yields one record per CDR3 protein. The table records hundreds of thousands of distinct CDR3 sequences, roughly 6.2% of them present only once. The sequenced sample consisted of naive T cells sorted from blood. All receptors come from a man younger than 35 in good health.

This clonotype has a count of ten or more. The chain recombines TRBV27 with TRBJ2-7, with TRBD2 matching 12 bases. This CDR3 is built from 17 residues. The germline gives CDR1 MNHEY, CDR2 SMNVEV (reference sequence). The V segment lost 2 bases and the J segment 2 bases; nucleotides outside the gene matches: 7. For the CDR3, the DNA is TGTGCCAGCAGTTTAGGGAAAGGACTAGCGGGACCCTACGAGCAGTACTTC. Translating gives CASSLGKGLAGPYEQYF.

The table lists this clonotype with many counts. The chain employs TRBV29-1 and TRBJ2-3; no clear D gene. Trimming removed 4 bases at V and 4 bases at J, with 12 bases between. The CDR3 extends over 13 amino acids. Germline-derived CDR1 and CDR2 are SQVTM and ANQGSEA. The CDR3, as DNA: TGCAGCGTTGTCCCCCTGAGAGCAGATACGCAGTATTTT. Translated: CSVVPLRADTQYF.

This clonotype was observed a handful of times. The CDR3 reads CASSRGTGNSGANVLTF. In DNA form, the CDR3 reads TGTGCCAGCAGCCGCGGGACAGGAAACTCTGGGGCCAACGTCCTGACTTTC. The gene calls are TRBV3-1 and TRBJ2-6; 8 nucleotides match TRBD1. This CDR3 comprises 17 residues. CDR1 is LGHDT and CDR2 is YNNKEL in the germline V gene (reference sequence). V lost 4 bases to trimming and J lost 0 bases; unmatched junction nucleotides: 5.

This clonotype has only a few counts. The V call is TRBV10-3, the J call TRBJ1-4; TRBD1 matches at 9 bases. V dropped 6 bases and J dropped 8; count of bases not matched to a gene: 7. Germline V gene data show CDR1 as ENHRY and CDR2 as SYGVKD. The CDR3 length is 14 residues. Here the CDR3 reads CAISRDRVGEKLFF. Written as DNA, the CDR3 is TGTGCCATCAGCCGGGACAGGGTAGGAGAAAAACTGTTTTTT.

This clonotype was found many times. The genes are TRBV6-1 and TRBJ2-7; 8 bases are shared with TRBD2. V shed 6 bases and J 7 bases; nucleotides not matched to a gene: 11. The CDR3 loop spans 14 amino acids. The germline CDR1 and CDR2 sequences are MNHNS and SASEGT. The CDR3 DNA reads as TGTGCCAGCAGCTGGGGGACTAGTAGTAGGGAGCAGTACTTC. Translation: CASSWGTSSREQYF.

This clonotype was recorded many times. The V and J genes are TRBV29-1 and TRBJ2-2; 8 nucleotides line up with TRBD1. The CDR3 loop spans 13 amino acids. The germline V gene has CDR1 SQVTM and CDR2 ANQGSEA. V lost 6 bases and J lost 6; bases outside the gene matches: 6. CDR3 sequence: CSVLLQGAGELFF. In DNA form, the CDR3 reads TGCAGCGTATTATTACAGGGGGCCGGGGAGCTGTTTTTT.

This clonotype was counted many times. The chain couples TRBV28 to TRBJ2-5; D possibly corresponds to TRBD1 (7 bases). Trimming removed 2 bases from V and 2 bases from J, with 15 bases in between. The length of the CDR3 is 16 residues. The germline V gene has CDR1 MDHEN and CDR2 SYDVKM. The CDR3 DNA reads TGTGCCAGCAGTTTAAACAGGGGAGGTACACAAGAGACCCAGTACTTC. Translation: CASSLNRGGTQETQYF. The complete variable domain, with remaining parts taken from reference TRBV28 and TRBJ2-5, reads DVKVTQSSRYLVKRTGEKVFLECVQDMDHENMFWYRQDPGLGLRLIYFSYDVKMKEKGDIPEGYSVSREKKERFSLILESASTNQTSMYLCASSLNRGGTQETQYFGPGTRLLVL.

This clonotype has a handful of counts. The gene calls are TRBV4-3 and TRBJ2-3, with D possibly matching TRBD2 (5 bases). Deletions cut 0 bases from V and 8 bases from J, with 15 bases between. This CDR3 region has 15 residues. CDR1 LGHNA and CDR2 YSLEER come from the germline V gene. Here the CDR3 reads CASSQDGPLEGTQYF. In DNA form, the CDR3 reads TGCGCCAGCAGCCAAGACGGGCCACTTGAGGGTACGCAGTATTTT.

The sample holds many counts of this clonotype. V and J are TRBV29-1 and TRBJ1-4; the match to TRBD1 covers 8 bases. V lost 1 base to trimming and J lost 2 bases; unmatched junction nucleotides: 0. This CDR3 comprises 14 residues. Germline CDR1 and CDR2: SQVTM and ANQGSEA. As DNA, the CDR3 is TGCAGCGTTGAAGGACAGGGGACTAATGAAAAACTGTTTTTT. Translating gives CSVEGQGTNEKLFF. The whole variable domain, remainder taken from reference TRBV29-1 and TRBJ1-4, is SAVISQKPSRDICQRGTSLTIQCQVDSQVTMMFWYRQQPGQSLTLIATANQGSEATYESGFVIDKFPISRPNLTFSTLTVSNMSPEDSSIYLCSVEGQGTNEKLFFGSGTQLSVL.